The sample holds many counts of the clone carrying this TCR beta chain. The sample comes from a study of breast tumors, draining lymph nodes, adjacent tissues. TCRdb re-analysed the multiplex PCR reads in MiXCR, keeping a single row per CDR3 protein. The data contain 290,000 or so distinct CDR3 sequences, about 33% of them singletons. The lymph nodes were axillary draining lymph nodes from breast cancer patients. J gave up 3 bases and V 5 bases, and 6 bases lay outside the gene matches. In germline, CDR1 is DFQATT, CDR2 SNEGSKA (reference sequence). The CDR3 runs 14 residues. This receptor was identified in a female donor with breast cancer. Some clones in this sample may be carry-over from other donors' samples. V and J are TRBV20-1 and TRBJ2-7, with 11 positions matching TRBD2. The source material was axillary lymph node tissue. In nucleotides, the CDR3 is TGCAGTGCTTCGCGACTAGCGGGAATCTACGAGCAGTACTTC. Its protein is CSASRLAGIYEQYF.